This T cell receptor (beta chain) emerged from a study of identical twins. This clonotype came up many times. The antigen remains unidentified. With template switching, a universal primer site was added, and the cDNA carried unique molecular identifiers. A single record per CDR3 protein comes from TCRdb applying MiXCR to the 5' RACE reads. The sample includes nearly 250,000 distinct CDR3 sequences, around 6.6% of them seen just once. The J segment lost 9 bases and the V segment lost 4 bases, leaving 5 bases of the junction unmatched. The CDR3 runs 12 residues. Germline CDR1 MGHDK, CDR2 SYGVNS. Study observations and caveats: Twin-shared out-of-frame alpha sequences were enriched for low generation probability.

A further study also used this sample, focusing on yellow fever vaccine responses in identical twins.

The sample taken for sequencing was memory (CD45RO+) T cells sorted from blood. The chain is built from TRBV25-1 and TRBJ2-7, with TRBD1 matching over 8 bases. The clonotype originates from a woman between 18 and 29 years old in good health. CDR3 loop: CASSVGQGGQYF. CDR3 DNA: TGTGCCAGCAGTGTCGGACAGGGCGGGCAGTACTTC.